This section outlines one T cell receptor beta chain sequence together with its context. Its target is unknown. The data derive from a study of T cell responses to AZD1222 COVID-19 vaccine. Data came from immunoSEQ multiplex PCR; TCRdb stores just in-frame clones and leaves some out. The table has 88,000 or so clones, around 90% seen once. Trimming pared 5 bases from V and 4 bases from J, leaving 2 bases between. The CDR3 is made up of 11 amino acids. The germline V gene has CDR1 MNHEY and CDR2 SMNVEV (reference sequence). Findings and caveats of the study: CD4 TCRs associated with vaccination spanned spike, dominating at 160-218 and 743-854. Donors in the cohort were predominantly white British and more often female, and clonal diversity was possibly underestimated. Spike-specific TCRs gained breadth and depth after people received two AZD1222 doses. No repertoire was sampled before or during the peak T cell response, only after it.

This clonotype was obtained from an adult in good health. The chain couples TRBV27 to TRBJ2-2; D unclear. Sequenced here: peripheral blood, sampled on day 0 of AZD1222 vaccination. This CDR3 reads CASSATGELFF. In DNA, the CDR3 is TGTGCCAGCAGTGCCACCGGGGAGCTGTTTTTT.